The 25 T cell receptor beta chains in this list originate from one sample, sequenced in a study of T cells after yellow fever vaccination. One entry per CDR3 protein results from TCRdb running MiXCR on the 5' RACE reads. The top ten clones hold roughly 17% of a sample with a few hundred thousand distinct CDR3 sequences, roughly 17% of them seen once. This material consisted of PBMCs, taken less than 6 days after the first yellow fever vaccination. Every receptor here comes from a man aged 18 to 29 who received the YFV17D yellow fever vaccine.

This chain links TRBV19 with TRBJ1-1, with TRBD1 identical over 8 bases. After removal of 1 base from V and 0 bases from J, the junction contained 1 base not matched to a gene. Germline V gene lookup returns CDR1 LNHDA and CDR2 SQIVND (reference sequence). This CDR3 comprises 15 residues. This CDR3 reads CASSIGQGLNTEAFF. The CDR3 bases are TGTGCCAGTAGTATAGGACAGGGGCTGAACACTGAAGCTTTCTTT.

This clonotype appeared a few times. CDR3 loop: CASSFGEGPYYEQYV. The DNA for the CDR3 is TGTGCCAGCAGCTTCGGGGAGGGACCATACTACGAGCAGTACGTC. The chain joins TRBV7-9 to TRBJ2-7; 7 bases are shared with TRBD2. The germline V gene has CDR1 SEHNR and CDR2 FQNEAQ (reference sequence). The V and J ends lost 3 bases and 3 bases, in that order; junction bases with no gene match: 8. CDR3 length: 15 residues.

This clonotype was observed a few times. The chain combines TRBV3-1 with TRBJ1-4; D might be TRBD1 (5 bases). V lost 4 bases to trimming and J lost 8 bases, with 14 bases between them. Germline assignment: CDR1 LGHDT and CDR2 YNNKEL (reference sequence). This CDR3 comprises 14 residues. Written as DNA, the CDR3 is TGTGCCAGCAGCCCGACAGTAGGTGGGGAAAAACTGTTTTTT. This gives the protein CASSPTVGGEKLFF.

This clonotype was detected a few times. V usage is TRBV5-6 and J usage is TRBJ1-5; 9 bases are shared with TRBD1. In germline, CDR1 is SGHDT, CDR2 YYEEEE. The CDR3 loop spans 15 amino acids. V was clipped by 4 bases and J by 2 bases; unmatched bases: 4. The CDR3 sequence: CASSNRDRGNQPQHF. As DNA, the CDR3 is TGTGCCAGCAGCAACCGGGACAGGGGCAATCAGCCCCAGCATTTT.

This clonotype turned up a few times. The chain joins TRBV28 to TRBJ1-1, with 10 positions matching TRBD1. Germline loops: CDR1 MDHEN, CDR2 SYDVKM. Unmatched junction bases numbered 7, after V lost 6 bases and J lost 3 bases. The CDR3 is 15 residues long. The CDR3 DNA follows: TGTGCCAGCAGCGCGGACAGGGGGGAGTACACTGAAGCTTTCTTT. It encodes CASSADRGEYTEAFF.

The genes are TRBV3-1 and TRBJ2-7; D gene ambiguous. In germline, CDR1 is LGHDT, CDR2 YNNKEL (reference sequence). The CDR3 is made up of 14 amino acids. Between the trimmed V and J ends, which lost 1 base and 8 bases, there was a span of 15 bases. CDR3 sequence reads: CASSQVPGSLQQYV. The CDR3 nucleotides are TGTGCCAGCAGCCAAGTACCCGGAAGTTTGCAGCAGTACGTC.

This clonotype has more than one count but fewer than ten. The chain has TRBV6-1 and TRBJ1-1; D not resolved. The germline gives CDR1 MNHNS, CDR2 SASEGT. V lost 0 bases, J lost 1 base, and 6 bases lay in between. CDR3 length equals 14 residues. CDR3 in DNA: TGTGCCAGCAGTGAAGCTTGGGGGAACACTGAAGCTTTCTTT. Translated, it gives CASSEAWGNTEAFF.

The genes are TRBV6-5 and TRBJ2-3; 9 bases match TRBD2. CDR1 and CDR2 from the germline V gene are MNHEY and SVGAGI. The CDR3 is 14 residues long. V was pared by 4 bases and J by 6 bases, with 5 bases of the junction left unmatched. The CDR3 nucleotides are TGTGCCAGCAGTTGGGAGACTAGCGGTGATACGCAGTATTTT. Translation gives CASSWETSGDTQYF.

The chain employs TRBV6-2 or TRBV6-3 and TRBJ1-1, with 9 bases matching TRBD1. Germline V gene lookup returns CDR1 MNHEY and CDR2 SVGEGT. Losses at the gene ends were 3 bases for V and 4 bases for J; bases not matched to a gene: 3. The CDR3 is made up of 14 amino acids. This CDR3 reads CASSYGTGLTEAFF. The CDR3, as DNA: TGTGCCAGCAGTTATGGGACAGGGCTCACTGAAGCTTTCTTT.

In its sample, this clonotype was seen a few times. The chain recombines TRBV7-9 with TRBJ1-2; maybe TRBD1 (5 bases). CDR1 SEHNR and CDR2 FQNEAQ come from the germline V gene (reference sequence). There are 15 residues in the CDR3. V lost 3 bases, J lost 4 bases, and 15 bases lay in between. CDR3 residues: CASSFDSERGYGYTF. In nucleotides, the CDR3 is TGTGCCAGCAGCTTTGATTCCGAAAGGGGCTATGGCTACACCTTC. Supplemented by reference TRBV7-9 and TRBJ1-2, the full variable domain reads DTGVSQNPRHKITKRGQNVTFRCDPISEHNRLYWYRQTLGQGPEFLTYFQNEAQLEKSRLLSDRFSAERPKGSFSTLEIQRTEQGDSAMYLCASSFDSERGYGYTFGSGTRLTVV.

This clonotype appeared a few times. The genes are TRBV29-1 and TRBJ1-2; TRBD1 matches 12 bases. The V gene's germline CDR1 is SQVTM and CDR2 ANQGSEA. Trimming at V came to 0 bases and at J to 4 bases, leaving 3 bases not matched to a gene. The CDR3 loop spans 15 amino acids. This CDR3 is CSVEEPGQGAYGYTF. CDR3 DNA sequence: TGCAGCGTTGAAGAGCCGGGACAGGGGGCCTATGGCTACACCTTC.

This clonotype occurred a few times. The V gene is TRBV2, the J gene TRBJ2-7; 12 bases agree with TRBD2. This CDR3 has 14 residues. J lost 4 bases, V lost 5 bases, and 3 bases had no gene match. Germline CDR1 SNHLY, CDR2 FYNNEI. Written as DNA, the CDR3 is TGTGCCAGCAGTTGGACTAGCGGGGATTACGAGCAGTACTTC. It translates to CASSWTSGDYEQYF.

Ten or more counts support this clonotype. The CDR3 spells CASSPPGTLVNTGELFF. The CDR3 DNA is TGTGCCAGCTCACCACCGGGGACACTCGTTAACACCGGGGAGCTGTTTTTT. V usage is TRBV18 and J usage is TRBJ2-2, with D maybe TRBD1 (6 bases). CDR1 and CDR2 from the germline V gene are KGHSH and LQKENI. Trimming stripped 0 bases from V and 2 bases from J, with 13 bases between. The CDR3 is 17 residues long. Full variable domain (remainder filled in from reference TRBV18 and TRBJ2-2): NAGVMQNPRHLVRRRGQEARLRCSPMKGHSHVYWYRQLPEEGLKFMVYLQKENIIDESGMPKERFSAEFPKEGPSILRIQQVVRGDSAAYFCASSPPGTLVNTGELFFGEGSRLTVL.

V usage is TRBV2 and J usage is TRBJ1-6, with D tentatively TRBD1 (6 bases). The CDR3 has 13 residues. V was clipped by 6 bases and J by 7 bases, with 10 bases between them. Germline CDR1 is SNHLY and CDR2 is FYNNEI. The CDR3, as DNA: TGTGCCAGCAGGTACAGGGACAATTCACCCCTCCACTTT. Encoded protein: CASRYRDNSPLHF.

J is TRBJ2-3 and V is TRBV4-1; TRBD2 aligns across 13 bases. CDR1 MGHRA and CDR2 YSYEKL come from the germline V gene. This CDR3 is built from 16 residues. Losses at the gene ends were 8 bases for V and 0 bases for J; bases not matched to a gene: 5. The CDR3 loop is CASSTSGGRSTDTQYF. The CDR3, as DNA: TGCGCCAGCTCGACTAGCGGGGGGCGTAGCACAGATACGCAGTATTTT.

There are a few counts of this clonotype. The chain joins TRBV7-6 to TRBJ2-3, with D possibly matching TRBD2 (6 bases). V lost 5 bases and J 3 bases, leaving 24 bases between the germline ends. This CDR3 has 18 residues. From germline, CDR1 is SGHVS and CDR2 FNYEAQ. DNA of the CDR3: TGTGCCAGCAGCCTGGAGGGGTATCCTAGCGAGGGGACAGATACGCAGTATTTT. Its translation: CASSLEGYPSEGTDTQYF.

This clonotype has a handful of counts. The J gene is TRBJ2-2, the V gene TRBV20-1, with D perhaps matching TRBD1 (7 bases). This CDR3 region has 15 residues. V lost 3 bases, J lost 0 bases, and 11 bases lay in between. In germline, CDR1 is DFQATT, CDR2 SNEGSKA (reference sequence). The CDR3 region is CSASPRGANTGELFF. In nucleotides, the CDR3 is TGCAGTGCTAGTCCCAGGGGGGCGAACACCGGGGAGCTGTTTTTT.

The chain is built from TRBV11-2 and TRBJ1-4; possible D gene TRBD1, 5 bases. CDR1 and CDR2 from the germline V gene are SGHAT and FQNNGV. V shed 1 base and J shed 2 bases, with 17 bases lying between them. The CDR3 covers 18 residues. The CDR3 coding sequence is TGTGCCAGCAGCTTAGGATGGAGAAGGGGAGAGACTAATGAAAAACTGTTTTTT. This codes for CASSLGWRRGETNEKLFF.

This clonotype has only a few counts. The chain couples TRBV20-1 to TRBJ1-1; 7 nucleotides agree with TRBD1. The CDR3 covers 13 residues. Germline-derived CDR1 and CDR2 are DFQATT and SNEGSKA (reference sequence). Losses at the gene ends were 2 bases for V and 7 bases for J; bases not matched to a gene: 7. The DNA of the CDR3 is TGCAGTGCTAGAAGACAGGGAATAGGTGAAGCTTTCTTT. Translated: CSARRQGIGEAFF.

There are many counts of this clonotype. V usage is TRBV28 and J usage is TRBJ2-3; 10 positions agree with TRBD2. V gave up 6 bases and J gave up 4 bases; unmatched junction bases: 7. This CDR3 contains 15 residues. Germline V gives CDR1 MDHEN, CDR2 SYDVKM. The CDR3 sequence is CASRPLAGVADTQYF. Written as DNA, the CDR3 is TGTGCCAGCAGACCCCTAGCGGGGGTGGCAGATACGCAGTATTTT. Full variable domain (outside the CDR3, taken from reference TRBV28 and TRBJ2-3): DVKVTQSSRYLVKRTGEKVFLECVQDMDHENMFWYRQDPGLGLRLIYFSYDVKMKEKGDIPEGYSVSREKKERFSLILESASTNQTSMYLCASRPLAGVADTQYFGPGTRLTVL.

This chain links TRBV2 with TRBJ1-2, with TRBD1 matching over 8 bases. The CDR3 loop spans 14 amino acids. V trimming: 2 bases; J trimming: 5 bases; junction bases outside the gene matches: 4. From germline, CDR1 is SNHLY and CDR2 FYNNEI. CDR3 DNA sequence: TGTGCCAGCAGTGAACAGGGGGCGCGTTATGGCTACACCTTC. Translation: CASSEQGARYGYTF.

The rearrangement joins TRBV5-1 to TRBJ2-1; 8 nucleotides match TRBD2. The CDR3 loop spans 15 amino acids. V shed 2 bases and J 2 bases; nucleotides not matched to a gene: 3. Germline CDR1 is SGHRS and CDR2 is YFSETQ. The CDR3 protein is CASSFGAGAYNEQFF. CDR3 coding DNA: TGCGCCAGCAGCTTCGGAGCGGGAGCCTACAATGAGCAGTTCTTC.

The V and J genes are TRBV30 and TRBJ2-5; D gene unclear. Per germline, CDR1 GTSNPN and CDR2 SVGIG (reference sequence). CDR3 length: 12 amino acids. V shed 2 bases and J shed 1 base, with 5 bases lying between them. Here the CDR3 DNA reads TGTGCCTGGAGTCGGGCCCAAGAGACCCAGTACTTC. Protein product: CAWSRAQETQYF.

The chain employs TRBV20-1 and TRBJ1-1; the D gene is possibly TRBD1 (5 bases). This CDR3 is 12 amino acids long. Germline values: CDR1 DFQATT, CDR2 SNEGSKA (reference sequence). V dropped 0 bases and J dropped 11 bases, with 13 bases sitting between them. This CDR3 is CSAREGTVKAFF. CDR3 nucleotide sequence: TGCAGTGCTAGAGAGGGGACGGTGAAGGCTTTCTTT.

This clonotype has only a few counts. The rearrangement uses TRBV24-1 and TRBJ2-3; either TRBD1 or TRBD2 may fit D (5 bases each). The CDR3 has 15 residues. Germline V CDR1 and CDR2: KGHDR, SFDVKD. V lost 0 bases and J lost 6, with 12 bases in between. As DNA, the CDR3 is TGTGCCACCAGTGATTTGCGGCCAGAGGGGGATACGCAGTATTTT. This gives the protein CATSDLRPEGDTQYF.